This is a list of T cell receptor beta chains from one sample in a study of blood T cell repertoires in COVID-19. The data were produced by immunoSEQ multiplex PCR, yet TCRdb's version contains in-frame clones alone and is incomplete. The table includes over 150,000 clones, 87% detected once. The sequenced material came from peripheral blood. These receptors all come from a woman aged 60 to 75 who had recovered from COVID-19. The CDR3 runs from the conserved cysteine through the conserved F or W. Fields, in order: clone size, D gene, V gene, J gene, CDR3 protein, CDR3 DNA. The D gene is left open where the match is weak. Clone size, where shown, is once, few, many, or a class for clones that have expanded.

-,TRBD1,TRBV3-1/TRBV3-2,TRBJ2-7,CASSQGTGTYEQYF,TGTGCCAGCAGCCAGGGGACAGGAACCTACGAGCAGTACTTC
-,-,TRBV27,TRBJ1-2,CASSAPGGDGYTF,TGTGCCAGCAGTGCCCCTGGAGGTGATGGCTACACCTTC
-,TRBD1,TRBV5-6,TRBJ2-5,CASSTSGGAGVGETQYF,TGTGCCAGCAGCACCTCAGGGGGCGCCGGGGTGGGTGAGACCCAGTACTTC
-,-,TRBV5-1,TRBJ2-5,CASSHQRAPDETQYF,TGCGCCAGCAGCCATCAGCGGGCCCCCGATGAGACCCAGTACTTC
-,-,TRBV9,TRBJ1-5,CASSILGAPNQPQHF,TGTGCCAGCAGCATTCTGGGGGCGCCCAATCAGCCCCAGCATTTT
-,TRBD1,TRBV6-5,TRBJ1-6,CASSRTGANSPLHF,TGTGCCAGCAGTAGGACAGGGGCAAATTCACCCCTCCACTTT
-,TRBD1,TRBV18,TRBJ2-7,CASSLGTGIEYEQYF,TGTGCCAGCTCACTTGGGACAGGGATAGAGTACGAGCAGTACTTC
-,TRBD1,TRBV28,TRBJ2-5,CASLRGRGETQYF,TGTGCCAGCCTCAGGGGCAGGGGGGAGACCCAGTACTTC
-,TRBD1,TRBV11-2,TRBJ1-1,CASSTQGATEAFF,TGTGCCAGCAGCACTCAGGGGGCGACTGAAGCTTTCTTT
-,-,TRBV7-2,TRBJ2-3,CASSLGAGMWTDTQYF,TGTGCCAGCAGCTTAGGGGCGGGGATGTGGACAGATACGCAGTATTTT
-,-,TRBV25-1,TRBJ1-6,CASSERRGNSPLHF,TGTGCCAGCAGTGAACGTAGGGGAAATTCACCCCTCCACTTT
few,-,TRBV27,TRBJ1-5,CASSPRQAGQPQHF,TGTGCCAGCAGTCCTAGACAGGCAGGTCAGCCCCAGCATTTT